Listed here are 18 T cell receptor beta chains from one sample, sequenced in a study of T cell repertoires in cytomegalovirus infection. A single record per CDR3 protein comes from TCRdb applying MiXCR to the reads. The sample shows about 530,000 distinct CDR3 sequences, 26% of them seen only once. Sequencing input: PBMCs. The source is a human donor in good health (CMV status not recorded). Some clones in this sample may be carry-over from other donors' samples.

This clonotype occurred many times. V and J are TRBV7-2 and TRBJ2-5, with D hard to call. Trimming left V 2 bases short and J 3 bases short, with 4 bases between. Germline-derived CDR1 and CDR2 are SGHTA and FQGNSA. The CDR3 sequence is 12 residues long. CDR3 nucleotide sequence: TGTGCCAGCAGCTTAAGGGAAGAGACCCAGTACTTC. Translated, it gives CASSLREETQYF.

The sample holds a few counts of this clonotype. This sequence joins TRBV10-3 and TRBJ1-5; D gene ambiguous. The CDR3 has 14 residues. The germline CDR1 and CDR2 sequences are ENHRY and SYGVKD. Trimming removed 4 bases from V and 5 bases from J, with 12 bases in between. CDR3 sequence: CAISVGGRDQPQHF. In nucleotides, the CDR3 is TGTGCCATCAGTGTAGGAGGGAGGGATCAGCCCCAGCATTTT.

The V gene is TRBV19, the J gene TRBJ1-1; D is unclear. Germline V lookup: CDR1 LNHDA, CDR2 SQIVND (reference sequence). Trimming took 4 bases from V and 2 from J, leaving 11 bases between them. This CDR3 spans 14 amino acids. The CDR3 loop reads CASSNQGKNTEAFF. CDR3 nucleotide sequence: TGTGCCAGTAGTAACCAAGGGAAAAACACTGAAGCTTTCTTT.

The gene calls are TRBV20-1 and TRBJ1-2; 8 nucleotides line up with TRBD1. Germline trimming cut 1 base from V and 4 bases from J; bases unmatched to any gene: 8. CDR3 size: 15 residues. CDR1 and CDR2 (germline): DFQATT, SNEGSKA (reference sequence). CDR3 region: CSARGTGIMSYGYTF. As DNA, the CDR3 is TGCAGTGCTAGAGGGACAGGGATTATGAGCTATGGCTACACCTTC.

The chain carries TRBV12-3 or TRBV12-4 and TRBJ2-7; the match to TRBD2 covers 7 bases. The CDR3 contains 14 residues. Trimming removed 1 base from V and 5 bases from J; junction bases left unmatched: 5. The CDR3 DNA reads TGTGCCAGCAGTTTAGGTACTAGCGTCCACGAGCAGTACTTC. The encoded protein is CASSLGTSVHEQYF.

The chain employs TRBV30 and TRBJ2-2; 8 bases fit TRBD1. The V segment lost 4 bases and the J segment 6 bases; nucleotides outside the gene matches: 7. The CDR3 has 14 residues. Germline CDR1 reads GTSNPN; CDR2 reads SVGIG (reference sequence). The DNA for the CDR3 is TGTGCCTGGACAGGGGGCCCGGGGTCCGGGGAGCTGTTTTTT. Encoded protein: CAWTGGPGSGELFF.

In this sample, this clonotype turned up many times. The chain couples TRBV7-3 to TRBJ2-1; 13 positions agree with TRBD2. CDR1 and CDR2 from the germline V gene are SGHTA and FQGTGA. V lost 2 bases and J lost 5; bases outside the gene matches: 0. CDR3 length equals 15 residues. This CDR3 reads CASSLGTSGDNEQFF. CDR3 in DNA: TGTGCCAGCAGCTTAGGGACTAGCGGGGACAATGAGCAGTTCTTC.

This clonotype was found many times. The CDR3 sequence: CASSSSGQGASGYTF. DNA of the CDR3: TGTGCCAGCAGCTCTTCTGGACAGGGGGCAAGTGGCTACACCTTC. The genes are TRBV7-8 and TRBJ1-2; TRBD1 matches at 11 bases. Germline V gives CDR1 SGHVS, CDR2 FQNEAQ. The J segment lost 7 bases and the V segment lost 4 bases, leaving 8 bases of the junction unmatched. This CDR3 is built from 15 residues.

This clonotype appeared a few times. CDR3 residues: CASSKQGSYEQYV. As DNA, the CDR3 is TGTGCCAGCAGTAAACAGGGTTCCTACGAGCAGTACGTC. The J gene is TRBJ2-7, the V gene TRBV6-2 or TRBV6-3; TRBD1 is a possible D gene (6 bases). The CDR3 runs 13 residues. CDR1 is MNHEY and CDR2 is SVGEGT in the germline V gene. V lost 5 bases to trimming and J lost 1 base, with 9 bases between them.

In its sample, this clonotype was seen a few times. V usage is TRBV12-3 or TRBV12-4 and J usage is TRBJ2-2; the match to TRBD1 covers 7 bases. There are 14 residues in the CDR3. After removal of 7 bases from V and 7 bases from J, the junction contained 9 bases not matched to a gene. In DNA form, the CDR3 reads TGTGCCAGCATCTCAACAGGGGTTTTCGGGGAGCTGTTTTTT. Protein: CASISTGVFGELFF.

This clonotype was seen only a few times. This chain connects TRBV9 to TRBJ2-1; D uncertain. Germline V gene sequence: CDR1 SGDLS, CDR2 YYNGEE. V shed 3 bases and J shed 7 bases, with 14 bases lying between them. This CDR3 contains 14 residues. Written as DNA, the CDR3 is TGTGCCAGCAGCGGGGCCGGTTTGGGTAATGAGCAGTTCTTC. It is translated as CASSGAGLGNEQFF.

This clonotype has a count of ten or more. The V gene is TRBV7-9, the J gene TRBJ2-7, with a tentative D call TRBD2 (6 bases). Germline CDR1 is SEHNR and CDR2 is FQNEAQ (reference sequence). The CDR3 spans 14 residues. V lost 11 bases, J lost 2 bases, and 19 bases lay in between. In DNA, the CDR3 is TGTGCCCCCGGCGGGCGGGACGGAGCCTACGAGCAGTACTTC. It is translated as CAPGGRDGAYEQYF.

This clonotype was observed a few times. V is TRBV27 and J is TRBJ1-6, with D tentatively TRBD1 (5 bases). Per the germline V gene, CDR1 is MNHEY and CDR2 is SMNVEV (reference sequence). The CDR3 contains 16 residues. V shed 1 base and J shed 7 bases, with 14 bases lying between them. The CDR3 spells CASSLLGEFANSPLHF. The CDR3 DNA follows: TGTGCCAGCAGTTTATTGGGGGAATTCGCGAATTCACCCCTCCACTTT.

The chain links TRBV5-1 to TRBJ2-7; 9 bases match TRBD1. Germline CDR1 SGHRS, CDR2 YFSETQ. The V gene end was trimmed by 0 bases and the J gene end by 7 bases; junction bases not matched to a gene: 11. This CDR3 comprises 16 residues. This chain's CDR3 is CASSLVTDRGRWEQYF. The CDR3 nucleotides are TGCGCCAGCAGCTTGGTAACGGACAGGGGCCGGTGGGAGCAGTACTTC.

This clonotype was seen a few times. The V call is TRBV6-5, the J call TRBJ2-4; D uncertain. Germline V lookup: CDR1 MNHEY, CDR2 SVGAGI. Trimming shortened V by 6 bases and J by 2 bases, and 11 bases separated the two germline ends. The CDR3 is 14 amino acids. CDR3 loop: CASRPAWSKNIQYF. DNA of the CDR3: TGTGCCAGCAGACCTGCGTGGTCCAAAAACATTCAGTACTTC.

This clonotype was recorded many times. The chain employs TRBV6-1 and TRBJ1-1; D uncertain. CDR3 length: 13 residues. The V end lost 7 bases, the J end lost 0 bases, and 9 bases lay between the germline ends. Germline lookup yields CDR1 MNHNS and CDR2 SASEGT. In DNA, the CDR3 is TGTGCCAGCACATTGGCACTGAACACTGAAGCTTTCTTT. This encodes CASTLALNTEAFF.

This rearrangement joins TRBV20-1 to TRBJ1-2; tentatively, D is TRBD1 (5 bases). Trimming took off 5 bases at V and 0 bases at J, with 13 bases between the two ends. The CDR3 consists of 14 residues. Germline values: CDR1 DFQATT, CDR2 SNEGSKA (reference sequence). The CDR3 DNA reads as TGCAGTGCTCTAATGACAGCAACTAACTATGGCTACACCTTC. Encoded protein: CSALMTATNYGYTF.

The chain links TRBV19 to TRBJ1-5; TRBD1 might be the D (5 bases). Per the germline V gene, CDR1 is LNHDA and CDR2 is SQIVND (reference sequence). V dropped 5 bases and J dropped 0 bases, with 17 bases sitting between them. The CDR3 runs 17 residues. The CDR3 sequence: CASSYLKQGYSNQPQHF. The DNA of the CDR3 is TGTGCCAGTAGTTACTTAAAGCAGGGTTATAGCAATCAGCCCCAGCATTTT.